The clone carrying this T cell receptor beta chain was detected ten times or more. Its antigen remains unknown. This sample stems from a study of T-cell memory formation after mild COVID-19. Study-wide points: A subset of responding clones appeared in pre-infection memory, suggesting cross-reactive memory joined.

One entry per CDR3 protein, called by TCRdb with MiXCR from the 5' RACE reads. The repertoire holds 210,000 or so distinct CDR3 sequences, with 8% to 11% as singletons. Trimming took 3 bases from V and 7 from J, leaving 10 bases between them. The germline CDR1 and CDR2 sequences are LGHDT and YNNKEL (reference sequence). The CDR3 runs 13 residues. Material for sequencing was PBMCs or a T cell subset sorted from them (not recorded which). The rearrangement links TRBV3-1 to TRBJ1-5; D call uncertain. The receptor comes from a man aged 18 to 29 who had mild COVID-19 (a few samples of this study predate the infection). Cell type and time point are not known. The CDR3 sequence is CASSHDDVQPQHF. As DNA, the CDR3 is TGTGCCAGCAGCCATGATGACGTCCAGCCCCAGCATTTT.